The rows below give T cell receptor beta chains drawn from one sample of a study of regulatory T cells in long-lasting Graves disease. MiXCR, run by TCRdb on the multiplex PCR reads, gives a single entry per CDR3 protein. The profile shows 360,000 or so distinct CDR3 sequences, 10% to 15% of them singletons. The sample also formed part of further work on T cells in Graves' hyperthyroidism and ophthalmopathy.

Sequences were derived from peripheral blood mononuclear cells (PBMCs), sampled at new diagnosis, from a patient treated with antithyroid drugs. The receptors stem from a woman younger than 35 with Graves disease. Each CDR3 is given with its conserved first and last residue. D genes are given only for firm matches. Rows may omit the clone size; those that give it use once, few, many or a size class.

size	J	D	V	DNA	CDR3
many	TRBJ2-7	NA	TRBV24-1	TGTGCCACCAGTGATTCCACAGATTACGAGCAGTACTTC	CATSDSTDYEQYF
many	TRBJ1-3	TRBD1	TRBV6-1	TGTGCCAGCACCATTCGACAGGGTTCGCCTGGAAACACCATATATTTT	CASTIRQGSPGNTIYF
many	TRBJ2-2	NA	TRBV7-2	TGTGCCAGCAGCTCCCGGGCCCAGGGAACTGCCGGGGAGCTGTTTTTT	CASSSRAQGTAGELFF
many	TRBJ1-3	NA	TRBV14	TGTGCCAGCAGCCAAGAAGATGGAAACACCATATATTTT	CASSQEDGNTIYF
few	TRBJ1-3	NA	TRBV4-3	TGCGCCAGCAGCCAAGCTCAGACGAAACTAGGCTCTGGAAACACCATATATTTT	CASSQAQTKLGSGNTIYF
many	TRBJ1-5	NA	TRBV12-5	TGTGCTAGTGGTTTGGTAGTCGGGAGGAATCAGCCCCAGCATTTT	CASGLVVGRNQPQHF
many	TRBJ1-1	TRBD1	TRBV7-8	TGTGCCAGCAGCCCCCGGGCAGGGGGCGCGGGCACTGAAGCTTTCTTT	CASSPRAGGAGTEAFF
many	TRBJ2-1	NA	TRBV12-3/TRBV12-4	TGTGCCAGCAGCCCTACATCGGATGAGCAGTTCTTC	CASSPTSDEQFF
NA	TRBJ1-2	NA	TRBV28	TGTGCCAGCAGCGATCCGGGAATATTTCCCTATGGCTACACCTTC	CASSDPGIFPYGYTF
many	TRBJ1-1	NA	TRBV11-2	TGTGCCAGCAGCCCATGGGATTATAGTGGGAACACTGAAGCTTTCTTT	CASSPWDYSGNTEAFF
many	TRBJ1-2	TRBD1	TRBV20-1	TGCAGTGCTAGGGACAGGTACTATGGCTACACCTTC	CSARDRYYGYTF
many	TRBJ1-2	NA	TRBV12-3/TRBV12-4	TGTGCCAGCAGTTTAGATTCTTGGGGGGAAACTAACTATGGCTACACCTTC	CASSLDSWGETNYGYTF
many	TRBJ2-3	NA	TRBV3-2	TGTGCCAGCAGCGCCACTAGCGGGAGCACAGATACGCAGTATTTT	CASSATSGSTDTQYF
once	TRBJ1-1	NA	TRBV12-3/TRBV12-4	TGTGCCAGCAGTTTGGGCAGGGCGGAGGCTGAAGCTTTCTTT	CASSLGRAEAEAFF
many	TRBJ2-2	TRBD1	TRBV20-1	TGCAGTGCTGACTCAGGACAGGGCACCGGGGAGCTGTTTTTT	CSADSGQGTGELFF
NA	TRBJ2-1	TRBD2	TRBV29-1	TGCAGCATTGAAGGGATATGGCGACTAGCCCTATCCTACAATGAGCAGTTCTTC	CSIEGIWRLALSYNEQFF
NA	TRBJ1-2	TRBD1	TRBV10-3	TGTGCCATCAGTGAGTCTGGACAGGTTTGGGGCTACACCTTC	CAISESGQVWGYTF
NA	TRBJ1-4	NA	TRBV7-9	TGTGCCAGCAGCTTAGCTGCAACTAATGACAAACTGTTTTTT	CASSLAATNDKLFF
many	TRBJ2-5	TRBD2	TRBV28	TGTGCCAGCAGCGGTAGCGGGATACTGGTAAAGACCCAGTACTTC	CASSGSGILVKTQYF
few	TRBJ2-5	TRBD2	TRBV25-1	TGTGCCAGCGGAAAGAGCGGGGGTCAAGAGACCCAGTACTTC	CASGKSGGQETQYF
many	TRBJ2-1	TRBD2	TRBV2	TGTGCCAGCAGGACTAGCGGGTATCCACTCAATGAGCAGTTCTTC	CASRTSGYPLNEQFF
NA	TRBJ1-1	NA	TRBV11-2	TGTGCCAGCAGCCCGGGGTGGGGTGGGCGATACGTTGAAGCTTTCTTT	CASSPGWGGRYVEAFF
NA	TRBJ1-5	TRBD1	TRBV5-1	TGCGCCAGCAGCTTGGAGCCCCAGGGGGCGATGGGGCAGCCCCAGCATTTT	CASSLEPQGAMGQPQHF